This T cell receptor beta chain comes out of a study of molecular identifiers for immune sequencing clone quantification. Each CDR3 protein is one row after TCRdb ran MiXCR on the PCR reads. This sample has some 96,000 distinct CDR3 sequences, with 20% to 25% found just once. There are many counts of this clonotype. CDR1 is GTSNPN and CDR2 is SVGIG in the germline V gene (reference sequence). CDR3 size: 13 residues. Trimming shortened V by 2 bases and J by 0 bases, and 5 bases separated the two germline ends. The clonotype originates from a human donor in good health. Some libraries in this study had Jurkat cell RNA spiked in. The material sequenced was naive CD8+ T cells from blood, with Jurkat cell RNA spiked in. Regarding subset: FACS-sorted CD8+CD4-CCR7+CD45RA+ naive T cells. This chain joins TRBV30 and TRBJ1-5, with D hard to call. The CDR3 DNA sequence: TGTGCCTGGAGTCCATCTAGCAATCAGCCCCAGCATTTT. This encodes CAWSPSSNQPQHF.